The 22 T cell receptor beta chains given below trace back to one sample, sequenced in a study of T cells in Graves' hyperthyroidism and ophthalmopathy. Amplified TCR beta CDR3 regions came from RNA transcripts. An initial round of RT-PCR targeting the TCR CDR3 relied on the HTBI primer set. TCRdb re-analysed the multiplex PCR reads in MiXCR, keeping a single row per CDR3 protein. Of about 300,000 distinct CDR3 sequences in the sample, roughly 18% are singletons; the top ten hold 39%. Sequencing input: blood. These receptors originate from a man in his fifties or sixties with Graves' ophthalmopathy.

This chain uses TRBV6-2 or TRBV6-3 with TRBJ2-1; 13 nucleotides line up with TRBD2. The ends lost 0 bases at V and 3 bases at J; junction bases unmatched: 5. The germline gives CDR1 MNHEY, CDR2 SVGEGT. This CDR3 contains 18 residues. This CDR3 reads CASSYSPTSGRFYNEQFF. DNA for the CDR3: TGTGCCAGCAGTTACTCTCCGACTAGCGGGAGGTTCTACAATGAGCAGTTCTTC.

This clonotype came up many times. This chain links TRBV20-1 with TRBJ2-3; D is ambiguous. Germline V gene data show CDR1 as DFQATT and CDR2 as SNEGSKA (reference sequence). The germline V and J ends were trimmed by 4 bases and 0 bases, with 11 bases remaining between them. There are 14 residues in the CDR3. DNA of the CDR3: TGCAGTGCTACGGGCGCCGGGAGCACAGATACGCAGTATTTT. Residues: CSATGAGSTDTQYF.

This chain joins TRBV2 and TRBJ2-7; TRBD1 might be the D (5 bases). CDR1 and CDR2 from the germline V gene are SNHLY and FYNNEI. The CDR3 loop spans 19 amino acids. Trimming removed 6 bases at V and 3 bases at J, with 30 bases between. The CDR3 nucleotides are TGTGCCAGCAGCCCGAGGTTGGGCAGGGAAAGGCCACAAATCTACGAGCAGTACTTC. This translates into CASSPRLGRERPQIYEQYF.

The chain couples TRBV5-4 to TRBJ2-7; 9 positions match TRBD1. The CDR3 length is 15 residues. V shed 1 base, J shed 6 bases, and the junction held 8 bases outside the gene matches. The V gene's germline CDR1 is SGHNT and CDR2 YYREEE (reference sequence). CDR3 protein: CASSLQGQGRGEQYF. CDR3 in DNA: TGTGCCAGCAGCTTGCAGGGACAGGGACGCGGCGAGCAGTACTTC.

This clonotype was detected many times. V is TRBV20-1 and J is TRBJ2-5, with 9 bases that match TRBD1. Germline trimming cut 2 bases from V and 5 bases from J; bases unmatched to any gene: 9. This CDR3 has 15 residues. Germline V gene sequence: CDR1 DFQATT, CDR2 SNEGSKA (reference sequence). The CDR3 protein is CSARPWTGVAETQYF. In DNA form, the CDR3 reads TGCAGTGCTAGACCATGGACAGGGGTCGCCGAGACCCAGTACTTC.

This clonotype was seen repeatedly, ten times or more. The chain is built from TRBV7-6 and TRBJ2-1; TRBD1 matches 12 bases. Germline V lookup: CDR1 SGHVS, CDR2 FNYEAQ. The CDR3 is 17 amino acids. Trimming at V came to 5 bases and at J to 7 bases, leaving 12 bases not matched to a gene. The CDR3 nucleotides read TGTGCCAGCAGCCTGTACCTGGGACAGGGGGCTGGGAATGAGCAGTTCTTC. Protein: CASSLYLGQGAGNEQFF.

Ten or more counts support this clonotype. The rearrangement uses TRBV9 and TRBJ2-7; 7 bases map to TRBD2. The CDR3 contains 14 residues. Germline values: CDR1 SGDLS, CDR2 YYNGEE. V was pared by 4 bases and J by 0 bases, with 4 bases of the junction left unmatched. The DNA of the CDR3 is TGTGCCAGCAGCCCCTGGACTAGCTCCTACGAGCAGTACTTC. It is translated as CASSPWTSSYEQYF.

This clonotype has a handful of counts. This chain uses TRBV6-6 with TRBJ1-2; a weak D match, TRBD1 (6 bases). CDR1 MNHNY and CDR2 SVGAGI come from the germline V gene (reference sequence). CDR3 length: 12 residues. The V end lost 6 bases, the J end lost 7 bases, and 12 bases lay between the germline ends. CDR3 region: CASRYDRLGYTF. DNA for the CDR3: TGTGCCAGCAGATATGACAGGCTTGGCTACACCTTC.

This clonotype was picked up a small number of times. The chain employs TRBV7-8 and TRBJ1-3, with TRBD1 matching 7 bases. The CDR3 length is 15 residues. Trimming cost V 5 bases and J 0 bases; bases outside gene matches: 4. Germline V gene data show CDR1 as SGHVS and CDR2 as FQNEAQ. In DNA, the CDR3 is TGTGCCAGCAGCCAAGGACAGGCCTCTGGAAACACCATATATTTT. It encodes CASSQGQASGNTIYF.

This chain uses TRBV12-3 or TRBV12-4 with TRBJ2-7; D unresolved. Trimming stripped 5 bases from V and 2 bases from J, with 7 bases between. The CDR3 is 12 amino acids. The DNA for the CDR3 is TGTGCCAGCAGTCGCCTTACCTACGAGCAGTACTTC. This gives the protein CASSRLTYEQYF.

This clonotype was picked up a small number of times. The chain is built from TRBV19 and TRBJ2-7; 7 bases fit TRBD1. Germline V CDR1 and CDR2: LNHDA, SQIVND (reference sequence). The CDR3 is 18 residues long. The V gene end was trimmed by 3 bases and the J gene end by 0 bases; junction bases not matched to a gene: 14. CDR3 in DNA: TGTGCCAGTAGTATCAGGGGGATTGGAGCGGAGATCTCCTACGAGCAGTACTTC. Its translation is CASSIRGIGAEISYEQYF.

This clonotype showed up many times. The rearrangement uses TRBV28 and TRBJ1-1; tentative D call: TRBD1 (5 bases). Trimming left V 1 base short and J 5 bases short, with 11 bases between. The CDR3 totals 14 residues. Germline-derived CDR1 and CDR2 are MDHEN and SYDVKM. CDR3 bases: TGTGCCAGCAGTTTATTTGTGGCAGGGACTGAAGCTTTCTTT. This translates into CASSLFVAGTEAFF. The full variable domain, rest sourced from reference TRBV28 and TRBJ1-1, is DVKVTQSSRYLVKRTGEKVFLECVQDMDHENMFWYRQDPGLGLRLIYFSYDVKMKEKGDIPEGYSVSREKKERFSLILESASTNQTSMYLCASSLFVAGTEAFFGQGTRLTVV.

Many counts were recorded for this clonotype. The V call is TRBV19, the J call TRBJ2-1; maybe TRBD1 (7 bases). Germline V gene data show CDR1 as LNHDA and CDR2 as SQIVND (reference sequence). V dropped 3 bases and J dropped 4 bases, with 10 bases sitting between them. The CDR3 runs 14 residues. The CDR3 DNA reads TGTGCCAGTAGTATGCAGGGGGGATACAATGAGCAGTTCTTC. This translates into CASSMQGGYNEQFF. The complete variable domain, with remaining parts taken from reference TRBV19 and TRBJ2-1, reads DGGITQSPKYLFRKEGQNVTLSCEQNLNHDAMYWYRQDPGQGLRLIYYSQIVNDFQKGDIAEGYSVSREKKESFPLTVTSAQKNPTAFYLCASSMQGGYNEQFFGPGTRLTVL.

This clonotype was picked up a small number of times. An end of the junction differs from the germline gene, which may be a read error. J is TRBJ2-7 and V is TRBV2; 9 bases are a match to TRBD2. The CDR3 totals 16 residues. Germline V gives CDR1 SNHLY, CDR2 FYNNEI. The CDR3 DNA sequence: TGCGCCAGCAGCCCCCTTCTCGCGGGAGGGCCCCGCGAGCAGTACTTC. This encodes CASSPLLAGGPREQYF.

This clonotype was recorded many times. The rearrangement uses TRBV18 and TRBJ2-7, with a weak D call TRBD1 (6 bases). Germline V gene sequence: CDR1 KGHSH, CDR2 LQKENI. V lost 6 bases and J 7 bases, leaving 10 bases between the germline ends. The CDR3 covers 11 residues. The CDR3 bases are TGTGCCAGCTCTTTTGACAGGGAGCAGTACTTC. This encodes CASSFDREQYF.

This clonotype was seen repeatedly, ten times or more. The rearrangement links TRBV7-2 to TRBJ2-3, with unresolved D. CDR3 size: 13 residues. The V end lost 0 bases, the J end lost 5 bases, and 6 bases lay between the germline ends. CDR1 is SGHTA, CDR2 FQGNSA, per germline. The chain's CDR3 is CASSLAREDTQYF. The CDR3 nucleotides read TGTGCCAGCAGCTTAGCTAGGGAAGATACGCAGTATTTT.

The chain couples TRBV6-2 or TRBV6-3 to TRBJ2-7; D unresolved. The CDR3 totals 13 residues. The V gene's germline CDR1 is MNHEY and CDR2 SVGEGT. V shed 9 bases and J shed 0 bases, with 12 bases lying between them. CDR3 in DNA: TGTGCCAGTTTAGTGAGGAGCTCCTACGAGCAGTACTTC. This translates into CASLVRSSYEQYF.

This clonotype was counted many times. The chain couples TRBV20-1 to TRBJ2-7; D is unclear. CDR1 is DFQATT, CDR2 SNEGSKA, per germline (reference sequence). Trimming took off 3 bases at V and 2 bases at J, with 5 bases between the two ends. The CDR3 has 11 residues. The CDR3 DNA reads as TGCAGTGCTAGCGGTGCCTACGAGCAGTACTTC. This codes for CSASGAYEQYF.

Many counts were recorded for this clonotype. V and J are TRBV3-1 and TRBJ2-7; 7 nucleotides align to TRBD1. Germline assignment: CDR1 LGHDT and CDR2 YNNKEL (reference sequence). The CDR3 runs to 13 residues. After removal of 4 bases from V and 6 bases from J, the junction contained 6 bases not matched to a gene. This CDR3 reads CASSRRGGGEQYF. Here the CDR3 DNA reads TGTGCCAGCAGCCGGAGAGGGGGCGGCGAGCAGTACTTC.

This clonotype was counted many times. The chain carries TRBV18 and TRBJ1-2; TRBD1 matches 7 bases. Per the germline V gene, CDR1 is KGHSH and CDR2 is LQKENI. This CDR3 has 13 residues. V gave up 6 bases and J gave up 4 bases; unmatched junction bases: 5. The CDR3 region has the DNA TGTGCCAGCTCCCTCGGGGACAGCTATGGCTACACCTTC. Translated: CASSLGDSYGYTF.

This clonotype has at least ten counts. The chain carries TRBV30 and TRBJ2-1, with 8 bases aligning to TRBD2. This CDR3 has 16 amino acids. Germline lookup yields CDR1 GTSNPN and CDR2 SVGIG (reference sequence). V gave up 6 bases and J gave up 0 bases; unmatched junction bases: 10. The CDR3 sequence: CACNSLAGSSYNEQFF. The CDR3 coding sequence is TGTGCCTGTAATTCTCTAGCGGGTAGCTCCTACAATGAGCAGTTCTTC.

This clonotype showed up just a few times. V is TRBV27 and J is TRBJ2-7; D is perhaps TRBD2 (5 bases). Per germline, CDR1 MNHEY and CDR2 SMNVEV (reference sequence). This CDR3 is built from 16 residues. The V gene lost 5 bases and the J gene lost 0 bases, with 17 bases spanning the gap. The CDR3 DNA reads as TGTGCCAGCAGTCTCCGCGGAGCGGTTAGCTCCTACGAGCAGTACTTC. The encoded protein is CASSLRGAVSSYEQYF.